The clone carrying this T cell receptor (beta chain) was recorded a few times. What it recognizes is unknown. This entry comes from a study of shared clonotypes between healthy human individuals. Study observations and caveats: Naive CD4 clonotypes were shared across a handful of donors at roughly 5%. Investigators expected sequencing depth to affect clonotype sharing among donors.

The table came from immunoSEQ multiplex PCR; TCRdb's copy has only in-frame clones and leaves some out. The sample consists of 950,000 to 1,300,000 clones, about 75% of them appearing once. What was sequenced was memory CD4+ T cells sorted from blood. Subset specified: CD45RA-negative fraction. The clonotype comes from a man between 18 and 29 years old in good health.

CDR3 in amino acids: CASSAGVGYTF. CDR3 DNA: TGTGCCAGCAGCGCCGGAGTCGGCTACACCTTC. V is TRBV11-2 and J is TRBJ1-2; no firm D call. V lost 5 bases and J lost 8, with 9 bases in between. The germline gives CDR1 SGHAT, CDR2 FQNNGV. CDR3 length: 11 amino acids.